The clone carrying this T cell receptor beta chain was found many times. The data are from a study of T cells in Graves' hyperthyroidism and ophthalmopathy. Each person with ophthalmopathy scored at least 3 on the Clinical Activity Score, reached NOSPECS grade 4 or higher, and had been ill under 3 months. Each diagnosis drew on symptoms, thyroxine, TRAb, thyroid ultrasound and orbital computed tomography findings. Amplification targeted TCR beta CDR3 regions from RNA transcripts. The HTBI primer set served for first-round RT-PCR of the TCR CDR3. One entry per CDR3 protein, called by TCRdb with MiXCR from the multiplex PCR reads. The sample contains about 290,000 distinct CDR3 sequences, approximately 18% of which appear only once. Per germline, CDR1 DFQATT and CDR2 SNEGSKA (reference sequence). This CDR3 is built from 15 residues. V lost 4 bases and J lost 0; bases outside the gene matches: 8.

This clonotype was obtained from a man aged 50 or older with Graves' ophthalmopathy. The chain carries TRBV20-1 and TRBJ2-7; 8 positions match TRBD2. Source material: blood. CDR3 region: CSATRGGSRSYEQYF. CDR3 coding DNA: TGCAGTGCTACCCGGGGGGGGAGCCGCTCCTACGAGCAGTACTTC.